These 24 T cell receptor beta chains originate from one sample sequenced in a study of graft-versus-host responses after intestinal transplantation. No antigens are known for them. Libraries were prepared by immunoSEQ multiplex PCR; TCRdb keeps only in-frame clonotypes and omits some of them. The table includes under 150,000 clones, around 93% detected once. The starting material was unstimulated CD4+ T cells sorted from spleen or lymph node cells, obtained before intestinal transplant. The receptors derive from a human donor who received an intestinal transplant.

This rearrangement joins TRBV30 to TRBJ2-7; no clear D. This CDR3 spans 17 amino acids. V was clipped by 0 bases and J by 0 bases, with 18 bases between them. The germline gives CDR1 GTSNPN, CDR2 SVGIG (reference sequence). CDR3: CAWSVSRTRLSSYEQYF. CDR3 DNA: TGTGCCTGGAGTGTATCCCGGACCCGGTTGAGCTCCTACGAGCAGTACTTC.

This chain uses TRBV7-8 with TRBJ2-5, with 14 bases lining up with TRBD2. J lost 5 bases, V lost 1 base, and 6 bases had no gene match. Germline values: CDR1 SGHVS, CDR2 FQNEAQ. CDR3 length: 17 residues. The DNA of the CDR3 is TGTGCCAGCAGCTTAGGGACCGGGACTAGCGGGAGCGAGACCCAGTACTTC. Translation: CASSLGTGTSGSETQYF.

The chain joins TRBV19 to TRBJ1-5; 8 nucleotides line up with TRBD1. Germline-derived CDR1 and CDR2 are LNHDA and SQIVND (reference sequence). This CDR3 is built from 14 residues. After removal of 3 bases from V and 4 bases from J, the junction contained 2 bases not matched to a gene. The CDR3 region has the DNA TGTGCCAGTAGTATTAGGACAGGGAATCAGCCCCAGCATTTT. Its protein product is CASSIRTGNQPQHF.

The chain links TRBV9 to TRBJ1-1; D may be TRBD1 (5 bases). This CDR3 contains 13 residues. Trimming pared 2 bases from V and 7 bases from J, leaving 12 bases between. In germline, CDR1 is SGDLS, CDR2 YYNGEE. The CDR3, as DNA: TGTGCCAGCAGCGTTGGGGACCTCGGTGAAGCTTTCTTT. This codes for CASSVGDLGEAFF.

CDR3 nucleotides: TGCAGCGTTGTGCTCGGGACAGCTCAAGAGACCCAGTACTTC. Translated: CSVVLGTAQETQYF. The rearrangement uses TRBV29-1 and TRBJ2-5; 7 bases line up with TRBD1. This CDR3 has 14 amino acids. In germline, CDR1 is SQVTM, CDR2 ANQGSEA. The V and J ends lost 4 bases and 2 bases, in that order; junction bases with no gene match: 7.

The V and J genes are TRBV6-5 and TRBJ1-2, with a weak D call TRBD1 (6 bases). Deletions cut 5 bases from V and 4 bases from J, with 17 bases between. The germline CDR1 and CDR2 sequences are MNHEY and SVGAGI. The CDR3 length is 15 residues. For the CDR3, the DNA is TGTGCCAGCAGTGTGGGGGGGCCTTCAGCCTATGGCTACACCTTC. Translated, it gives CASSVGGPSAYGYTF.

The rearrangement uses TRBV29-1 and TRBJ2-1; possible D gene TRBD2, 6 bases. The CDR3 is made up of 14 amino acids. CDR1 is SQVTM and CDR2 is ANQGSEA in the germline V gene. The germline V and J ends were trimmed by 5 bases and 3 bases, with 14 bases remaining between them. The CDR3 spells CSVRSGTFYNEQFF. CDR3 bases: TGCAGCGTTCGGTCAGGGACTTTCTACAATGAGCAGTTCTTC.

The chain is built from TRBV7-8 and TRBJ2-7; D uncertain. V was cut by 5 bases and J by 0 bases, with 14 bases left in between. The CDR3 sequence is 15 residues long. Germline values: CDR1 SGHVS, CDR2 FQNEAQ. The CDR3 loop is CASSPVLAPSYEQYF. In DNA form, the CDR3 reads TGTGCCAGCAGCCCAGTCCTTGCGCCCTCCTACGAGCAGTACTTC.

The chain combines TRBV4-2 with TRBJ2-3; D might be TRBD2 (5 bases). The CDR3 runs 15 residues. The germline gives CDR1 LGHNA, CDR2 YNFKEQ. Trimming removed 0 bases at V and 10 bases at J, with 17 bases between. CDR3 residues: CASSQEGLSGRAQYF. CDR3 bases: TGTGCCAGCAGCCAAGAGGGTCTTTCTGGGCGGGCGCAGTATTTT.

The genes are TRBV6-1 and TRBJ1-2; D uncertain. Germline V lookup: CDR1 MNHNS, CDR2 SASEGT. Between the trimmed V and J ends, which lost 7 bases and 1 base, there was a span of 10 bases. The CDR3 sequence is 13 residues long. The CDR3 loop is CASKNSFNYGYTF. CDR3 coding DNA: TGTGCCAGCAAAAACAGTTTTAACTATGGCTACACCTTC.

V gene TRBV27 combines with J gene TRBJ2-7, with 9 bases that match TRBD2. Trimming at V came to 5 bases and at J to 2 bases, leaving 4 bases not matched to a gene. In germline, CDR1 is MNHEY, CDR2 SMNVEV (reference sequence). The CDR3 sequence is 14 residues long. DNA of the CDR3: TGTGCCAGCAGTAAAGCGGGAGGTCCCTACGAGCAGTACTTC. It translates to CASSKAGGPYEQYF.

This chain links TRBV9 with TRBJ2-1; D perhaps matches TRBD2 (5 bases). This CDR3 comprises 15 residues. CDR1 and CDR2 from the germline V gene are SGDLS and YYNGEE. The V end was cut by 0 bases, the J end by 6 bases, with 13 bases between. CDR3 DNA: TGTGCCAGCAGCGTAGATATGTGGACTTCCAATGAGCAGTTCTTC. It is translated as CASSVDMWTSNEQFF.

The rearrangement joins TRBV28 to TRBJ1-3; maybe TRBD1 (5 bases). Trimming cost V 2 bases and J 0 bases, with 8 bases left between them. The CDR3 extends over 15 amino acids. Germline loops: CDR1 MDHEN, CDR2 SYDVKM. CDR3 nucleotides: TGTGCCAGCAGTTTAGGGGGGAGCTCTGGAAACACCATATATTTT. This encodes CASSLGGSSGNTIYF.

The chain uses TRBV5-5 and TRBJ2-2; 10 nucleotides agree with TRBD1. V shed 5 bases and J 7 bases; nucleotides not matched to a gene: 5. Germline values: CDR1 SGHKS, CDR2 YYEKEE (reference sequence). The CDR3 covers 14 residues. CDR3 sequence reads: CASRLTGGSGELFF. CDR3 in DNA: TGTGCCAGCAGATTGACAGGGGGCAGCGGGGAGCTGTTTTTT.

The chain combines TRBV7-3 with TRBJ2-7, with TRBD2 matching 11 bases. CDR1 is SGHTA, CDR2 FQGTGA, per germline. The V segment lost 2 bases and the J segment 6 bases; nucleotides outside the gene matches: 15. The CDR3 is made up of 18 amino acids. DNA for the CDR3: TGTGCCAGCAGCTTATTTCCTACTAGCGGGAGTGCGGTAAGCGAGCAGTACTTC. Translated, it gives CASSLFPTSGSAVSEQYF. The whole variable domain, remainder taken from reference TRBV7-3 and TRBJ2-7, is GAGVSQTPSNKVTEKGKYVELRCDPISGHTALYWYRQSLGQGPEFLIYFQGTGAADDSGLPNDRFFAVRPEGSVSTLKIQRTERGDSAVYLCASSLFPTSGSAVSEQYFGPGTRLTVT.

Turning to this clone: At one end, the junction sequence differs from germline, possibly due to a read error. The V gene is TRBV9, the J gene TRBJ2-3, with D possibly TRBD1 on 6 matching bases. The CDR3 extends over 16 amino acids. The germline gives CDR1 SGDLS, CDR2 YYNGEE. For the CDR3, the DNA is TGTGCCAGCACCGTAGGGGGAAGTTCTAGCACAGATACGCAGTATTTT. Translation gives CASTVGGSSSTDTQYF.

The rearrangement joins TRBV11-3 to TRBJ2-1; 16 bases line up with TRBD2. CDR1 and CDR2 from the germline V gene are SGHNT and YENEEA. V was clipped by 4 bases and J by 7 bases; unmatched bases: 1. CDR3 length: 15 residues. DNA for the CDR3: TGTGCCAGCAGCTCGGGACTAGCGGGAGGGAATGAGCAGTTCTTC. Translating it yields CASSSGLAGGNEQFF.

The genes are TRBV19 and TRBJ2-7; D is unresolved. Per the germline V gene, CDR1 is LNHDA and CDR2 is SQIVND (reference sequence). V was cut by 3 bases and J by 6 bases, with 12 bases left in between. The CDR3 sequence is 13 residues long. CDR3 sequence reads: CASSIKGTGEQYF. As DNA, the CDR3 is TGTGCCAGTAGTATTAAGGGAACGGGCGAGCAGTACTTC.

The chain has TRBV27 and TRBJ2-7; D not resolved. The CDR3 is made up of 14 amino acids. V was clipped by 5 bases and J by 1 base, with 12 bases between them. In germline, CDR1 is MNHEY, CDR2 SMNVEV (reference sequence). The CDR3 protein is CASSRVNPSYEQYF. CDR3 DNA: TGTGCCAGCAGTCGTGTCAACCCGTCCTACGAGCAGTACTTC.

CDR3 sequence: CASSSKNYEQYF. DNA of the CDR3: TGTGCCAGTAGTTCAAAAAACTACGAGCAGTACTTC. The rearrangement links TRBV19 to TRBJ2-7; D remains unclear. Looked up from germline, CDR1 is LNHDA and CDR2 is SQIVND (reference sequence). This CDR3 is built from 12 residues. Trimming took 5 bases from V and 3 from J, leaving 8 bases between them.

This chain links TRBV18 with TRBJ2-7; D ambiguous. The CDR3 spans 14 residues. V lost 3 bases to trimming and J lost 5 bases, with 14 bases between them. The germline gives CDR1 KGHSH, CDR2 LQKENI. CDR3 DNA sequence: TGTGCCAGCTCACCCCTAGGCTTGAAGGACGAGCAGTACTTC. This gives the protein CASSPLGLKDEQYF. The full variable domain, completed using reference TRBV18 and TRBJ2-7, is NAGVMQNPRHLVRRRGQEARLRCSPMKGHSHVYWYRQLPEEGLKFMVYLQKENIIDESGMPKERFSAEFPKEGPSILRIQQVVRGDSAAYFCASSPLGLKDEQYFGPGTRLTVT.

This rearrangement joins TRBV7-8 to TRBJ2-6; the D is unclear. The V end lost 5 bases, the J end lost 5 bases, and 25 bases lay between the germline ends. Germline-derived CDR1 and CDR2 are SGHVS and FQNEAQ. The CDR3 contains 19 residues. The CDR3 coding sequence is TGTGCCAGCAGCACAGCAAGGTTTACCCACAAAAGTCGGGCCAACGTCCTGACTTTC. Translation gives CASSTARFTHKSRANVLTF.

The chain couples TRBV7-9 to TRBJ2-5, with D unresolved. Gene TRBJ2-7 matches the end of the DNA better, so the J call may be wrong. This CDR3 has 12 residues. Germline lookup yields CDR1 SEHNR and CDR2 FQNEAQ (reference sequence). DNA of the CDR3: TGTGCCAGCAGCGGACGTTTGGACGAGCAGTACTTC. Amino acids: CASSGRLDEQYF.

The V gene is TRBV5-1, the J gene TRBJ1-1; D gene ambiguous. Germline CDR1 and CDR2: SGHRS and YFSETQ. The CDR3 has 13 residues. Trimming took off 0 bases at V and 3 bases at J, with 6 bases between the two ends. The CDR3 DNA sequence: TGCGCCAGCAGCTTGGGTTGGGACACTGAAGCTTTCTTT. Translating gives CASSLGWDTEAFF.